This passage covers 27 T cell receptor beta chains from one sample sequenced in a study of blood T cell repertoires in COVID-19. Data came from immunoSEQ multiplex PCR; TCRdb stores just in-frame clones and leaves some out. The data contain around 250,000 clones, around 85% of them singletons. The sequencing input was peripheral blood. The source is a man between 60 and 75 years old with acute or convalescent COVID-19.

The chain recombines TRBV28 with TRBJ2-1; the match to TRBD2 covers 9 bases. The CDR3 loop spans 18 amino acids. Germline lookup yields CDR1 MDHEN and CDR2 SYDVKM. Trimming at V came to 9 bases and at J to 1 base, leaving 16 bases not matched to a gene. The CDR3, as DNA: TGTGCCAGTTTCCCTTCGGTAGCGGGAGCATTATCCTACAATGAGCAGTTCTTC. It codes for CASFPSVAGALSYNEQFF. The full variable domain, completed using reference TRBV28 and TRBJ2-1, is DVKVTQSSRYLVKRTGEKVFLECVQDMDHENMFWYRQDPGLGLRLIYFSYDVKMKEKGDIPEGYSVSREKKERFSLILESASTNQTSMYLCASFPSVAGALSYNEQFFGPGTRLTVL.

The genes are TRBV7-9 and TRBJ2-3; maybe TRBD2 (6 bases). Trimming took 8 bases from V and 6 from J, leaving 18 bases between them. Germline V CDR1 and CDR2: SEHNR, FQNEAQ (reference sequence). The CDR3 is 14 amino acids. The DNA of the CDR3 is TGTGCCAGCCATGAGGCGGGAACGGGGGATACGCAGTATTTT. Protein: CASHEAGTGDTQYF. The complete variable domain, with remaining parts taken from reference TRBV7-9 and TRBJ2-3, reads DTGVSQNPRHKITKRGQNVTFRCDPISEHNRLYWYRQTLGQGPEFLTYFQNEAQLEKSRLLSDRFSAERPKGSFSTLEIQRTEQGDSAMYLCASHEAGTGDTQYFGPGTRLTVL.

V gene TRBV5-4 combines with J gene TRBJ2-7; 8 bases align to TRBD1. This CDR3 has 14 amino acids. V gave up 3 bases and J gave up 3 bases; unmatched junction bases: 5. Germline CDR1 and CDR2: SGHNT and YYREEE (reference sequence). The CDR3 region is CASSSRQGFYEQYF. CDR3 in DNA: TGTGCCAGCAGCTCCCGACAGGGGTTCTACGAGCAGTACTTC.

The chain joins TRBV3-1 (or the pseudogene TRBV3-2) to TRBJ2-1; the match to TRBD2 covers 8 bases. Germline CDR1 is LGHDT and CDR2 is YNNKEL (reference sequence). V shed 0 bases and J 7 bases; nucleotides not matched to a gene: 8. The CDR3 totals 16 residues. This chain's CDR3 is CASSQDYSGVPNEQFF. Written as DNA, the CDR3 is TGTGCCAGCAGCCAAGACTATAGCGGGGTCCCGAATGAGCAGTTCTTC.

The rearrangement links TRBV7-3 to TRBJ2-2; D is perhaps TRBD1 (5 bases). This CDR3 comprises 13 residues. The germline V gene has CDR1 SGHTA and CDR2 FQGTGA. The V end lost 5 bases, the J end lost 4 bases, and 8 bases lay between the germline ends. This chain's CDR3 is CASSPTATGELFF. The CDR3 DNA sequence: TGTGCCAGCAGCCCGACAGCCACCGGGGAGCTGTTTTTT.

This chain links TRBV28 with TRBJ2-2, with TRBD2 matching 7 bases. Germline-derived CDR1 and CDR2 are MDHEN and SYDVKM. The V segment lost 4 bases and the J segment 5 bases; nucleotides outside the gene matches: 13. The CDR3 has 17 residues. CDR3 nucleotide sequence: TGTGCCAGCAGTTCCCCTGGGGGGAGGGACTTTACCGGGGAGCTGTTTTTT. Protein sequence: CASSSPGGRDFTGELFF.

This clone was found once. The rearrangement links TRBV9 to TRBJ1-4; tentative D call: TRBD1 (6 bases). Trimming took off 4 bases at V and 7 bases at J, with 17 bases between the two ends. Germline V lookup: CDR1 SGDLS, CDR2 YYNGEE. This CDR3 has 15 residues. CDR3 nucleotide sequence: TGTGCCAGCAGCCCCTGGGGGGGGCGAGGTGAAAAACTGTTTTTT. Amino acid sequence: CASSPWGGRGEKLFF.

The gene calls are TRBV3-1 (or the pseudogene TRBV3-2) and TRBJ2-2, with TRBD1 identical over 9 bases. The V segment lost 3 bases and the J segment 8 bases; nucleotides outside the gene matches: 10. The CDR3 length is 16 residues. Germline CDR1 and CDR2: LGHDT and YNNKEL (reference sequence). CDR3 in amino acids: CASSHVEGTGRGELFF. Here the CDR3 DNA reads TGTGCCAGCAGCCATGTCGAGGGGACAGGGAGGGGGGAGCTGTTTTTT.

This sequence joins TRBV13 and TRBJ2-3; D gene unclear. The CDR3 is 18 amino acids. The V gene's germline CDR1 is PRHDT and CDR2 FYEKMQ (reference sequence). The ends were cut back, 4 bases at V and 0 bases at J, with 20 bases in the middle. CDR3 DNA sequence: TGTGCCAGCAGCTACCCAGGTCCGGCGACCACTAGCACAGATACGCAGTATTTT. It is translated as CASSYPGPATTSTDTQYF.

The genes are TRBV24-1 and TRBJ2-1; 9 bases are shared with TRBD1. Germline V gives CDR1 KGHDR, CDR2 SFDVKD. The ends lost 4 bases at V and 4 bases at J; junction bases unmatched: 7. The CDR3 loop spans 16 amino acids. CDR3 nucleotide sequence: TGTGCCACCAGTGAACCCCGGGACAGGGCTTACAATGAGCAGTTCTTC. Its translation is CATSEPRDRAYNEQFF.

The J gene is TRBJ2-3, the V gene TRBV7-2, with D tentatively TRBD2 (5 bases). This CDR3 has 14 amino acids. Germline V CDR1 and CDR2: SGHTA, FQGNSA. Trimming left V 1 base short and J 4 bases short, with 9 bases between. Written as DNA, the CDR3 is TGTGCCAGCAGCTTAGAACTAGTTCCAGATACGCAGTATTTT. It codes for CASSLELVPDTQYF.

This clone was seen only once. The V call is TRBV19, the J call TRBJ1-5, with 7 bases lining up with TRBD1. V trimming: 6 bases; J trimming: 2 bases; junction bases outside the gene matches: 10. Germline V gene sequence: CDR1 LNHDA, CDR2 SQIVND (reference sequence). CDR3 length: 16 residues. CDR3 in amino acids: CASRRGTVGGNQPQHF. CDR3 DNA: TGTGCCAGTAGAAGAGGGACAGTGGGGGGCAATCAGCCCCAGCATTTT.

This clone is a singleton in its sample. V and J are TRBV19 and TRBJ1-2; 9 bases are a match to TRBD1. CDR1 LNHDA and CDR2 SQIVND come from the germline V gene (reference sequence). J was trimmed by 2 bases and V by 5 bases; bases with no gene match: 6. This CDR3 region has 15 residues. The CDR3 sequence is CASSPRTGANYGYTF. In DNA, the CDR3 is TGTGCCAGTAGTCCTCGGACAGGGGCAAACTATGGCTACACCTTC.

This sequence joins TRBV6-5 and TRBJ1-5; 8 bases agree with TRBD1. The V segment lost 6 bases and the J segment 3 bases; nucleotides outside the gene matches: 7. Germline CDR1 MNHEY, CDR2 SVGAGI. The CDR3 consists of 15 residues. The CDR3 region has the DNA TGTGCCAGCAGCCTGGGACAGGCGAACAATCAGCCCCAGCATTTT. Its translation is CASSLGQANNQPQHF.

The chain couples TRBV6-5 to TRBJ2-7; 8 bases agree with TRBD1. Losses at the gene ends were 8 bases for V and 5 bases for J; bases not matched to a gene: 8. The CDR3 has 13 amino acids. Germline values: CDR1 MNHEY, CDR2 SVGAGI. The CDR3, as DNA: TGTGCCAGCTTGACAGGGGCCCCCAACGAGCAGTACTTC. It translates to CASLTGAPNEQYF.

A few counts support this clone. The V gene is TRBV16, the J gene TRBJ1-2; D might be TRBD1 (6 bases). Germline loops: CDR1 KGHSY, CDR2 FQNENV. V dropped 0 bases and J dropped 1 base, with 15 bases sitting between them. The length of the CDR3 is 17 residues. CDR3 DNA sequence: TGTGCCAGCAGCCAATCGTTGGCGGGGGCCGTTAACTATGGCTACACCTTC. The encoded protein is CASSQSLAGAVNYGYTF.

For the CDR3, the DNA is TGTGCCAGCAGCTTAATCTCTGGAGGGTTGGGCTCCTACGAGCAGTACTTC. Amino acids: CASSLISGGLGSYEQYF. The chain couples TRBV11-2 to TRBJ2-7, with a tentative D call TRBD2 (6 bases). CDR3 length equals 17 residues. The germline V gene has CDR1 SGHAT and CDR2 FQNNGV. Trimming removed 2 bases from V and 0 bases from J, with 17 bases in between.

The genes are TRBV19 and TRBJ2-7; weak D call: TRBD2 (6 bases). V was clipped by 5 bases and J by 6 bases, with 14 bases between them. The CDR3 runs to 13 residues. Germline CDR1 reads LNHDA; CDR2 reads SQIVND (reference sequence). CDR3 sequence: CASSSRTGGEQYF. DNA of the CDR3: TGTGCCAGTAGTTCCCGGACCGGGGGCGAGCAGTACTTC.

In the case of this clone: Its ends do not fully match the called genes, so a read error is possible. This rearrangement joins TRBV29-1 to TRBJ2-3; weak D call: TRBD2 (5 bases). The CDR3 is made up of 14 amino acids. Germline V gene sequence: CDR1 SQVTM, CDR2 ANQGSEA. The CDR3 loop reads CSAEGTRKGDTQYF. The CDR3 bases are TGCAGCGCTGAAGGTACTAGGAAGGGAGATACGCAGTATTTT.

The V and J genes are TRBV11-2 and TRBJ1-1; D might be TRBD1 (6 bases). Trimming removed 5 bases from V and 1 base from J, with 11 bases in between. Germline values: CDR1 SGHAT, CDR2 FQNNGV. The CDR3 length is 14 residues. The CDR3 DNA reads TGTGCCAGCAGCCCAGACAGGAGGAACACTGAAGCTTTCTTT. Protein: CASSPDRRNTEAFF.

The V and J genes are TRBV11-2 and TRBJ2-1; 9 positions match TRBD1. Per germline, CDR1 SGHAT and CDR2 FQNNGV. J was trimmed by 7 bases and V by 6 bases; bases with no gene match: 7. The CDR3 runs to 14 residues. The CDR3 DNA follows: TGTGCCAGCAGTTGGGACAGGGACGGGAATGAGCAGTTCTTC. Translation: CASSWDRDGNEQFF.

The chain carries TRBV7-3 and TRBJ2-1; the match to TRBD2 covers 14 bases. Trimming cost V 4 bases and J 0 bases; bases outside gene matches: 8. In germline, CDR1 is SGHTA, CDR2 FQGTGA. The CDR3 totals 19 residues. This CDR3 is CASSSGLAGDKSSYNEQFF. The CDR3 DNA reads TGTGCCAGCAGCTCGGGACTAGCGGGAGATAAAAGCTCCTACAATGAGCAGTTCTTC.

The V gene is TRBV7-2, the J gene TRBJ2-5, with unresolved D. Trimming shortened V by 3 bases and J by 1 base, and 9 bases separated the two germline ends. There are 14 residues in the CDR3. Germline V gives CDR1 SGHTA, CDR2 FQGNSA. CDR3 loop: CASSFSITQETQYF. In DNA form, the CDR3 reads TGTGCCAGCAGCTTTAGCATAACCCAAGAGACCCAGTACTTC.

This chain's CDR3 is CASSLGGPTDTQYF. CDR3 bases: TGTGCCAGCAGCTTAGGTGGCCCCACAGATACGCAGTATTTT. The rearrangement joins TRBV7-9 to TRBJ2-3; D unclear. The CDR3 totals 14 residues. In germline, CDR1 is SEHNR, CDR2 FQNEAQ (reference sequence). Trimming removed 1 base from V and 2 bases from J, with 7 bases in between.

The rearrangement joins TRBV14 to TRBJ1-4, with 7 nucleotides matching TRBD1. The CDR3 totals 15 residues. V gave up 5 bases and J gave up 4 bases; unmatched junction bases: 7. CDR1 and CDR2 from the germline V gene are SGHDN and FVKESK. CDR3 DNA: TGTGCCAGCAGCGGACGGACAGGCCTTAATGAAAAACTGTTTTTT. It is translated as CASSGRTGLNEKLFF.

The J gene is TRBJ1-2, the V gene TRBV6-5; D possibly corresponds to TRBD1 (6 bases). The V and J ends lost 6 bases and 3 bases respectively, with 8 bases between them. CDR3 length equals 12 residues. CDR1 and CDR2 from the germline V gene are MNHEY and SVGAGI. CDR3 protein: CASRQGYYGYTF. CDR3 nucleotides: TGTGCCAGCAGACAGGGTTACTATGGCTACACCTTC.

The chain carries TRBV7-2 and TRBJ1-3; possible D gene TRBD1, 6 bases. The germline CDR1 and CDR2 sequences are SGHTA and FQGNSA. The V end was cut by 6 bases, the J end by 4 bases, with 13 bases between. This CDR3 comprises 14 residues. CDR3 sequence: CASRLWTAGNTIYF. Here the CDR3 DNA reads TGTGCCAGCAGACTATGGACAGCCGGAAACACCATATATTTT.